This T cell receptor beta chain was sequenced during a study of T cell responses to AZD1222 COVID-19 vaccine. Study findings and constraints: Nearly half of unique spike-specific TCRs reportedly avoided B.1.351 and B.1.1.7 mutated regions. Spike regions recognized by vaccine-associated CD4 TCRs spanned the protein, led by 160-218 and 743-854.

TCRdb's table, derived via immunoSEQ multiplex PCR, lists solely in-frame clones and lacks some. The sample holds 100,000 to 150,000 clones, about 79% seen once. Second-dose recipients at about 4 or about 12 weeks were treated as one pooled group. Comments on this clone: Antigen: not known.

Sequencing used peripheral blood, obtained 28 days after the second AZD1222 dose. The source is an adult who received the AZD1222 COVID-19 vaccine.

The CDR3 bases are TGTGCCTGGAGTCCGAAGGAGGGACAGATACTTAACTATGGCTACACCTTC. This sequence encodes CAWSPKEGQILNYGYTF. The chain employs TRBV30 and TRBJ1-2; 7 bases align to TRBD1. Germline lookup yields CDR1 GTSNPN and CDR2 SVGIG (reference sequence). The CDR3 is 17 amino acids. V gave up 2 bases and J gave up 1 base; unmatched junction bases: 13.